This entry concerns a single TCR beta chain. A few counts support this clonotype. Its antigen is not yet known. No base qualities exist here, and no much larger clone lies one base off it. Sequencing was carried out with an Illumina HiSeq 1500. Through fastp at Q25 and MiXCR, TCRdb rebuilt clones from the public reads, retaining in-frame beta chains. Entries that share a CDR3 protein sequence are merged under the most common genes and DNA. Recorded for this sample are 150,000 to 200,000 distinct CDR3 sequences; roughly 19% of them occurred a single time. Together, the top ten hold around 3.1% of the sample. The data are from a study of T cell repertoires in cytomegalovirus infection (dated by TCRdb to about 2019). A note on the overall study: The HLA type of each donor mattered for the analysis, because public TCR beta signatures pointed to carriage of CMV infection along with the matching HLA type. The research as a whole found: In both this cohort and an independent roughly 350-donor cohort, the cumulative frequency of public TCR beta family members distinguished carriers of CMV infection plus the relevant HLA type. The ex vivo response was dominated by HLA-C-restricted CMV-specific TCR beta clonotypes, which also provided the single most frequent clonotype in two of eight donors.

V is reduced by 5 bases and J by 2 bases, leaving a spacing of 12 bases between them. The CDR3 numbers 14 residues from cysteine through phenylalanine. The CDR3 DNA has 42 bases and is translated from base 1. CDR1 and CDR2 are read off the germline V gene (reference sequence) as LNHDA and SQIVND. This chain joins TRBV19 to TRBJ1-2; no D gene can be assigned with confidence. The clonotype originates from a human donor in good health (CMV status not recorded). Some clones in this sample may be carry-over from other donors' samples. The specimen sequenced was PBMCs. Here the CDR3 is given as CASSDPPNNYGYTF. The DNA is as follows: TGTGCCAGTAGTGATCCGCCAAACAACTATGGCTACACCTTC.